This TCR beta chain originates from a study of control samples from healthy donors and cancer patients. Using immunoSEQ multiplex PCR, the repertoire was profiled, and TCRdb retains in-frame clones only, with some absent. Of about 50,000 clones listed, 85% to 95% are singletons. The CDR3 totals 15 residues. Per the germline V gene, CDR1 is MNHEY and CDR2 is SMNVEV (reference sequence). Trimming cost V 5 bases and J 6 bases; bases outside gene matches: 7. The origin of this receptor is a young man with colorectal cancer. V and J are TRBV27 and TRBJ1-6; 7 positions agree with TRBD1. Sequencing was performed on PBMCs. In DNA form, the CDR3 reads TGTGCCAGCAGTACGGGACAGACCTTTAATTCACCCCTCCACTTT. Translating gives CASSTGQTFNSPLHF.